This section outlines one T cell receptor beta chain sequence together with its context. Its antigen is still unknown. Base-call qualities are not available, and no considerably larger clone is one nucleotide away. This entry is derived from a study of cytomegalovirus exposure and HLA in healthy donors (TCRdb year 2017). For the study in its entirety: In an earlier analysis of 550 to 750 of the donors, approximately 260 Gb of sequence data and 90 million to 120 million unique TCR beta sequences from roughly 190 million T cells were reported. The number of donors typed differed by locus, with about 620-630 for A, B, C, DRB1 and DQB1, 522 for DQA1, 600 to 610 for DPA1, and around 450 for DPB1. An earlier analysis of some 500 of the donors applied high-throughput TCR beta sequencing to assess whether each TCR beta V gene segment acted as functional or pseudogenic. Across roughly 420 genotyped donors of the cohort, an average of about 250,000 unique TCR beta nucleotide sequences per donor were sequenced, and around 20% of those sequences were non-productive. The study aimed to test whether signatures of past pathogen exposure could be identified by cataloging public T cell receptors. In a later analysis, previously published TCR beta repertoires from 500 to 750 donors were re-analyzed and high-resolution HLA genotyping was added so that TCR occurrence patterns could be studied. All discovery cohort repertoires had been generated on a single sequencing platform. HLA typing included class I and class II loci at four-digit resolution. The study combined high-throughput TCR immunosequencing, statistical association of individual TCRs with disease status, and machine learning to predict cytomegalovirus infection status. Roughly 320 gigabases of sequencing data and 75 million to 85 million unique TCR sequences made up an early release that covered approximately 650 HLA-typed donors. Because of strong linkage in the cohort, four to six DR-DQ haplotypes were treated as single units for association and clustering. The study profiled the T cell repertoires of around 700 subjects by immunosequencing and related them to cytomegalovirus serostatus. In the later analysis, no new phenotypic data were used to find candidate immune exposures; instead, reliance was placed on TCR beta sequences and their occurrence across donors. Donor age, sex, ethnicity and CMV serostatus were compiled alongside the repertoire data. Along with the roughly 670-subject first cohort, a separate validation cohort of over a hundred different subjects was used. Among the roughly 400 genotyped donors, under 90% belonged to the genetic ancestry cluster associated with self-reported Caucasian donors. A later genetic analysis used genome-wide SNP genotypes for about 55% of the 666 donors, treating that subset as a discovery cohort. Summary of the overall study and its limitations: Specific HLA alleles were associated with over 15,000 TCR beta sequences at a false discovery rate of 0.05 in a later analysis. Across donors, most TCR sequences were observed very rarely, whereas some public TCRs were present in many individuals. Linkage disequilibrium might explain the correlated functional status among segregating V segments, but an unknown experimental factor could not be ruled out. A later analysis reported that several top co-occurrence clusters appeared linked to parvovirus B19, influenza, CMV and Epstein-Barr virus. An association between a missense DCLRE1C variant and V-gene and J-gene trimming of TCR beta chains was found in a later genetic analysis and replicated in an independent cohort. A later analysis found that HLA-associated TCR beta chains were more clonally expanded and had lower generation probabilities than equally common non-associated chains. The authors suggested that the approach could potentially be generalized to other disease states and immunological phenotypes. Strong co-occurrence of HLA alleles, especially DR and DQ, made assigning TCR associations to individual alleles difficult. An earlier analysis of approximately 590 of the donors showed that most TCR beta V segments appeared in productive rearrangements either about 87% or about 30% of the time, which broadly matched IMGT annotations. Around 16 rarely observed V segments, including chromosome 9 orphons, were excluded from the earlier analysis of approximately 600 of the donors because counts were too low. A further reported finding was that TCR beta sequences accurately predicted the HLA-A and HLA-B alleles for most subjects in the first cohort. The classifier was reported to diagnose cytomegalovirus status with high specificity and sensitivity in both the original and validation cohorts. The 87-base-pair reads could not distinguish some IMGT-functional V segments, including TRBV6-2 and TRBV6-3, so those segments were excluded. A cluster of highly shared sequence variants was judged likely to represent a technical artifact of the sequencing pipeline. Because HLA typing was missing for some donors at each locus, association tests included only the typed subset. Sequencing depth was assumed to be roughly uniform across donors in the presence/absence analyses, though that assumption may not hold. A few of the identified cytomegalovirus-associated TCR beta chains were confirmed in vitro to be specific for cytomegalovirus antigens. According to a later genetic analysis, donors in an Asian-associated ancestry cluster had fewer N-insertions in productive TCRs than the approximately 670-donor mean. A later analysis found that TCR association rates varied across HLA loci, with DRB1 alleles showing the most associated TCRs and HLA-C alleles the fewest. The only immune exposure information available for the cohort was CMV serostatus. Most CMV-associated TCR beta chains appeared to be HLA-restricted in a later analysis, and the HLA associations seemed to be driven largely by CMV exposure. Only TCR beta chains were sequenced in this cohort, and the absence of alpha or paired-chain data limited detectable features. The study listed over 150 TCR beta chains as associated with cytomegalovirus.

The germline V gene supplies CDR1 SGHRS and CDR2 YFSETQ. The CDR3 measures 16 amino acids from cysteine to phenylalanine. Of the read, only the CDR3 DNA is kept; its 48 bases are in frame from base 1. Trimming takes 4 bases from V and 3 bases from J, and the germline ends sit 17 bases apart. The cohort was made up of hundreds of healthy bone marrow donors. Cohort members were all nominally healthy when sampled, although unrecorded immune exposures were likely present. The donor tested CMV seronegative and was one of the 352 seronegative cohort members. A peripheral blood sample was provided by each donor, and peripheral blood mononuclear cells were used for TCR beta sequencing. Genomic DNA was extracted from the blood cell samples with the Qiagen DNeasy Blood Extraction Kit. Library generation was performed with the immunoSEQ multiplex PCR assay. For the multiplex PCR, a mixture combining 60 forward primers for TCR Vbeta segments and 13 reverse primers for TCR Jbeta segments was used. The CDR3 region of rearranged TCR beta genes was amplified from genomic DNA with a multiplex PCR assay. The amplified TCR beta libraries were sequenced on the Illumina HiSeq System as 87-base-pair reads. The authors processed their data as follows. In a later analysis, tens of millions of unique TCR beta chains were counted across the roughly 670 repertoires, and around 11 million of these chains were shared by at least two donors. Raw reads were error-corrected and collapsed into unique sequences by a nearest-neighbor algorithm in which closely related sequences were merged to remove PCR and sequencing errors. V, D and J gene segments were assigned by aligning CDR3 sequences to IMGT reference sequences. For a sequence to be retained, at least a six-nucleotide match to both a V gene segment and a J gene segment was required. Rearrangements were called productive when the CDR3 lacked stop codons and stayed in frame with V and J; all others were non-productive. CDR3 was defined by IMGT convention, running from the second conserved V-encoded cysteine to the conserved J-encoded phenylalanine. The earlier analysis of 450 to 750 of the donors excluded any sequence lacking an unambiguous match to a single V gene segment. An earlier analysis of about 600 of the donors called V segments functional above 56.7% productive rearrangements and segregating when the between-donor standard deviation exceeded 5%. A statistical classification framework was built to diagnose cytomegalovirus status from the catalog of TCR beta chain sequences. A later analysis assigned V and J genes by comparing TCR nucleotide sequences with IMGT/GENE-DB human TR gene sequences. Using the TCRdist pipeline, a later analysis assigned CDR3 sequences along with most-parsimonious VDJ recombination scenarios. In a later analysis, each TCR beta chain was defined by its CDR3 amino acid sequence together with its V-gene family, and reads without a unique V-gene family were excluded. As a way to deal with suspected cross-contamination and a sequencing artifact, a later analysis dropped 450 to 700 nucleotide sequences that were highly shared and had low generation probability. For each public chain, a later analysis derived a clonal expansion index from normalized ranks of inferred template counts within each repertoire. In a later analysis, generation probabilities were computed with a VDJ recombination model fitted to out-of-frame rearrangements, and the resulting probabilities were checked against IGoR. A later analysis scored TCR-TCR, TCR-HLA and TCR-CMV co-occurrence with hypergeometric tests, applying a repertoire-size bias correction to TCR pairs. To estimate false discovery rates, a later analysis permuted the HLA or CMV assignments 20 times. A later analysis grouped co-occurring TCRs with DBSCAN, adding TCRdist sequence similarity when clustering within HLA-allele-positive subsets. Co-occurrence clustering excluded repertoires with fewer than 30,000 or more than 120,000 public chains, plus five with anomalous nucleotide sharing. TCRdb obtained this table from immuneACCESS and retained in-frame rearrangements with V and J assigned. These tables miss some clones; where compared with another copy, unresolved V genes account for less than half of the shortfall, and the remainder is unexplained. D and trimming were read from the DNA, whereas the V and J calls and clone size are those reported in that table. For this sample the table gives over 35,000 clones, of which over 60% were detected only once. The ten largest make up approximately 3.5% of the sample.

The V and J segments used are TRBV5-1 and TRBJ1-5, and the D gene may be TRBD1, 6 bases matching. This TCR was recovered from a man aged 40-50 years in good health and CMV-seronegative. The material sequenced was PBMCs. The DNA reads TGCGCCAGCAGCCCCTCCGGGACAAAAAACAATCAGCCCCAGCATTTT. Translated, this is CASSPSGTKNNQPQHF. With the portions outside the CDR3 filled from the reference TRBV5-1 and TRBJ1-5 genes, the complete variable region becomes KAGVTQTPRYLIKTRGQQVTLSCSPISGHRSVSWYQQTPGQGLQFLFEYFSETQRNKGNFPGRFSGRQFSNSRSEMNVSTLELGDSALYLCASSPSGTKNNQPQHFGDGTRLSIL.